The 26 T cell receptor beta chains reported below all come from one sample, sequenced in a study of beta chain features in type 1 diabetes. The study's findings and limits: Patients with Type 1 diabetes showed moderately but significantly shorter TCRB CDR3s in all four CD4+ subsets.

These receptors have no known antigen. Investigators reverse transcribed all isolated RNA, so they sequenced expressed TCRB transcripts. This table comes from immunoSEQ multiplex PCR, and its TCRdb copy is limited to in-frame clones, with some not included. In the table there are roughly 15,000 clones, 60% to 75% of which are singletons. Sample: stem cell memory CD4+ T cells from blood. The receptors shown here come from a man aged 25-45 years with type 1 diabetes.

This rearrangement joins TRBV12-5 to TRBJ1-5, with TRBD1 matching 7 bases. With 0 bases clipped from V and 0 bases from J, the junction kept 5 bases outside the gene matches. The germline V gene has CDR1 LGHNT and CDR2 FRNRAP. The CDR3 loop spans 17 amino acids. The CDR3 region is CASGLVIAGGSNQPQHF. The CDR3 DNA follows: TGTGCTAGTGGTTTGGTAATTGCAGGGGGTAGCAATCAGCCCCAGCATTTT.

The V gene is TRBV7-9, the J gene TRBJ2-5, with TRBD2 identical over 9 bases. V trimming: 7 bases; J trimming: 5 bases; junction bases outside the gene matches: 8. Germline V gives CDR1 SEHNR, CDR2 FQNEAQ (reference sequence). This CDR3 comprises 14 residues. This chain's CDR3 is CASIKSGGKETQYF. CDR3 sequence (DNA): TGTGCCAGCATTAAGAGCGGGGGGAAGGAGACCCAGTACTTC.

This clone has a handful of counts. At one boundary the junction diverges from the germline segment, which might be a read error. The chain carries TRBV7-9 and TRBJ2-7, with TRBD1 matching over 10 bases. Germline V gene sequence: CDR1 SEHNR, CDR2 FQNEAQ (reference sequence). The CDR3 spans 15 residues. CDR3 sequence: CASSLAGTGVNEQYF. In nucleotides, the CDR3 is TGTGCCAGCAGCCTAGCCGGGACAGGGGTCAACGAGCAGTACTTC.

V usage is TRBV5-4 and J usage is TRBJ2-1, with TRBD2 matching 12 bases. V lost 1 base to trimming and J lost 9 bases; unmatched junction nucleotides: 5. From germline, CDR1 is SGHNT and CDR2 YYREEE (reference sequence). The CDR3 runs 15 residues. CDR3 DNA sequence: TGTGCCAGCAGCTTGCCTAGCGGGGGGGCGACTGAGCAGTTCTTC. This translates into CASSLPSGGATEQFF.

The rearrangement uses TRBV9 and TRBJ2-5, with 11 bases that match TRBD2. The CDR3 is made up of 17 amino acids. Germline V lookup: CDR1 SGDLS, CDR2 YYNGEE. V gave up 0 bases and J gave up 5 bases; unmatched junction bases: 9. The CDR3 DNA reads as TGTGCCAGCAGCGTAGGCACTAGCGGGGGCCGGGGGGAGACCCAGTACTTC. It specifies CASSVGTSGGRGETQYF.

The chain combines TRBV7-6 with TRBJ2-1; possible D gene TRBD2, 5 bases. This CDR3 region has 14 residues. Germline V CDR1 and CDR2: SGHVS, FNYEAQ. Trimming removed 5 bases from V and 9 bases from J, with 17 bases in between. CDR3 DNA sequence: TGTGCCAGCAGCCCGCGGGCCAATTCCGGTGAGCAGTTCTTC. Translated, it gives CASSPRANSGEQFF. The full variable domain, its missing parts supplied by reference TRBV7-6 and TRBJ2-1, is GAGVSQSPRYKVTKRGQDVALRCDPISGHVSLYWYRQALGQGPEFLTYFNYEAQQDKSGLPNDRFSAERPEGSISTLTIQRTEQRDSAMYRCASSPRANSGEQFFGPGTRLTVL.

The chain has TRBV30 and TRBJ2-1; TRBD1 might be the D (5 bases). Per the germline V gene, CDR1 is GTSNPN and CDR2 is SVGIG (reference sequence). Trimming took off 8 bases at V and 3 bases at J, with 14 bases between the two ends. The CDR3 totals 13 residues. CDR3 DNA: TGTGCCGGGTCAGATAGGGGCTACAATGAGCAGTTCTTC. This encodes CAGSDRGYNEQFF. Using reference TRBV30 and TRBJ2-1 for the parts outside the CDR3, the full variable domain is SQTIHQWPATLVQPVGSPLSLECTVEGTSNPNLYWYRQAAGRGLQLLFYSVGIGQISSEVPQNLSASRPQDRQFILSSKKLLLSDSGFYLCAGSDRGYNEQFFGPGTRLTVL.

The CDR3 spells CASSLRGGGTDTQYF. CDR3 nucleotide sequence: TGTGCCAGCAGCTTACGGGGGGGAGGCACAGATACGCAGTATTTT. The chain employs TRBV7-3 and TRBJ2-3; TRBD2 matches at 8 bases. J was trimmed by 1 base and V by 2 bases; bases with no gene match: 2. Germline CDR1 and CDR2: SGHTA and FQGTGA. The CDR3 extends over 15 amino acids.

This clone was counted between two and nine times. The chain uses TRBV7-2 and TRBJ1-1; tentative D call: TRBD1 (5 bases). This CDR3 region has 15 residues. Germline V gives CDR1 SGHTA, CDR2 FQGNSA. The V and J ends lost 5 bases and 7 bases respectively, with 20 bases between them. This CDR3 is CASSVGQGYPYEAFF. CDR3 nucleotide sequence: TGTGCCAGCAGCGTGGGGCAGGGTTACCCCTATGAAGCTTTCTTT.

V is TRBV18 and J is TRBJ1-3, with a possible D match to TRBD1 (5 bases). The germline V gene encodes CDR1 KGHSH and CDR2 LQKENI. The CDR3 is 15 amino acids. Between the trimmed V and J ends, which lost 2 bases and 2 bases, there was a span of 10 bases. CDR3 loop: CASSPVPGPGNTIYF. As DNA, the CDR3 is TGTGCCAGCTCACCAGTTCCAGGGCCTGGAAACACCATATATTTT.

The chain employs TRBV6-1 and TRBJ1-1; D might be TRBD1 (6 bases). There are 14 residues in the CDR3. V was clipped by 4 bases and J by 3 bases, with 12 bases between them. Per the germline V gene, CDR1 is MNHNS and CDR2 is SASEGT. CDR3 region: CASSVRGGDTEAFF. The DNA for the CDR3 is TGTGCCAGCAGTGTCCGAGGGGGAGACACTGAAGCTTTCTTT.

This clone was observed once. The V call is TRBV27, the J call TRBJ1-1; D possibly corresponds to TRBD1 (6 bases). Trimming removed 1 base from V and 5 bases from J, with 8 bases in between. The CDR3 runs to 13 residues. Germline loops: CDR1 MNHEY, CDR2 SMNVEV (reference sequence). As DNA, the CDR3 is TGTGCCAGCAGTTTATTCAGGGGTACTGAAGCTTTCTTT. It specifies CASSLFRGTEAFF.

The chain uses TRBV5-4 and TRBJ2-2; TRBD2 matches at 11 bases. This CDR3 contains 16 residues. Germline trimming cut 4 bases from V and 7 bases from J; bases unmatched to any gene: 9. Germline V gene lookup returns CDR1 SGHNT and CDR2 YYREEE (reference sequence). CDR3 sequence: CASSPGGTSGNGELFF. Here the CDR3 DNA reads TGTGCCAGCAGCCCCGGCGGGACTAGCGGTAACGGGGAGCTGTTTTTT.

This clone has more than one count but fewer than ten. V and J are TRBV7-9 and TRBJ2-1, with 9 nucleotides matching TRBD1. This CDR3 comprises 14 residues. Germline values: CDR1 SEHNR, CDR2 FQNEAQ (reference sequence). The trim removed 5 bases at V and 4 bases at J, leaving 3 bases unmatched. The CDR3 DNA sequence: TGTGCCAGCAGCCTGACAGGGGGATACAATGAGCAGTTCTTC. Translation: CASSLTGGYNEQFF. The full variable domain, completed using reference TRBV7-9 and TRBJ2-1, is DTGVSQNPRHKITKRGQNVTFRCDPISEHNRLYWYRQTLGQGPEFLTYFQNEAQLEKSRLLSDRFSAERPKGSFSTLEIQRTEQGDSAMYLCASSLTGGYNEQFFGPGTRLTVL.

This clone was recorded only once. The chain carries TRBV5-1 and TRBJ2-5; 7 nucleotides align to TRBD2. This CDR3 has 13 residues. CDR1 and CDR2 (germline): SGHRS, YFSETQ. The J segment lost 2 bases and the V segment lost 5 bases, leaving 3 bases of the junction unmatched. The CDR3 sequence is CASRSGGQETQYF. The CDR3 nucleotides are TGCGCCAGCAGATCGGGGGGTCAAGAGACCCAGTACTTC.

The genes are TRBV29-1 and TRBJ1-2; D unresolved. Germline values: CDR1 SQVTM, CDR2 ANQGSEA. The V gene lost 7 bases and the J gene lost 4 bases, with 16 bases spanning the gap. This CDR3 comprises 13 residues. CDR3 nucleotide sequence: TGCAGCGCCGCCTCCCAGGTCTCCTATGGCTACACCTTC. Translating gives CSAASQVSYGYTF.

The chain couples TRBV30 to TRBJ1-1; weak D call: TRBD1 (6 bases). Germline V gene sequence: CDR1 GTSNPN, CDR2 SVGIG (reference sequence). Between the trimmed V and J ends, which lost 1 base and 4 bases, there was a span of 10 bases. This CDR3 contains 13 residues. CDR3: CAWSAGVSTEAFF. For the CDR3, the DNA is TGTGCCTGGAGTGCAGGGGTGAGCACTGAAGCTTTCTTT.

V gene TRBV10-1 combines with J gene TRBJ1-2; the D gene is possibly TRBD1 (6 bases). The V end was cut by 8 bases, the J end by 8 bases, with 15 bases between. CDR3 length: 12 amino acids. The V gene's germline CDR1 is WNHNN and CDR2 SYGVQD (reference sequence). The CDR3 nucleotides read TGCGCCAGCCCCTACAGGGTCTACGGCTACACCTTC. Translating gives CASPYRVYGYTF.

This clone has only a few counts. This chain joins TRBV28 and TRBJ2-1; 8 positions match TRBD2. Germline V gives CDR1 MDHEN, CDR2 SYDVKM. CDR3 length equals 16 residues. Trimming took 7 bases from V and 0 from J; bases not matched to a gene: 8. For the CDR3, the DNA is TGTGCCAGCATTGATACTAGCGGCGCCTCCTACAATGAGCAGTTCTTC. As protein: CASIDTSGASYNEQFF. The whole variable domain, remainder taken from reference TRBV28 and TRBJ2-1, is DVKVTQSSRYLVKRTGEKVFLECVQDMDHENMFWYRQDPGLGLRLIYFSYDVKMKEKGDIPEGYSVSREKKERFSLILESASTNQTSMYLCASIDTSGASYNEQFFGPGTRLTVL.

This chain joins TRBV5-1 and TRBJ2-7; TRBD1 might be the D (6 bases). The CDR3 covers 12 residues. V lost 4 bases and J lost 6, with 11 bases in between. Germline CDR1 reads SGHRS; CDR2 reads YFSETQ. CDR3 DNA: TGCGCCAGCAGCCTTACAGGGAGCGAGCAGTACTTC. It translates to CASSLTGSEQYF.

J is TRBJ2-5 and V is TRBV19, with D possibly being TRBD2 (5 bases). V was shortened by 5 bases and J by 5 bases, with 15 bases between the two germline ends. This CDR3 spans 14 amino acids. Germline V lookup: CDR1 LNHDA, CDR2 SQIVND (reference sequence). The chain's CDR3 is CASSADFRDETQYF. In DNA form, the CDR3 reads TGTGCCAGTAGTGCGGACTTCCGCGATGAGACCCAGTACTTC.

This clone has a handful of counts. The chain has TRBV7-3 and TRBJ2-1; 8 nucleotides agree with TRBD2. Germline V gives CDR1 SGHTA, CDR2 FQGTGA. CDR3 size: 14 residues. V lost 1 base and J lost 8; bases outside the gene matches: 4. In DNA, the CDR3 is TGTGCCAGCAGCTTAAACGGGGGGGGAGATGAGCAGTTCTTC. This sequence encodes CASSLNGGGDEQFF.

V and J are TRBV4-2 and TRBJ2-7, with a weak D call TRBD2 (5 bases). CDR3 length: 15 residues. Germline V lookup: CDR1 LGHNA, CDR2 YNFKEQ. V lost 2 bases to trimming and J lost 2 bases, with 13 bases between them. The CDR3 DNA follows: TGTGCCAGCAGCCAATTAGGCGCAGCGGCCTACGAGCAGTACTTC. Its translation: CASSQLGAAAYEQYF.

The CDR3 loop is CASSQPRQGGSNEKLFF. Here the CDR3 DNA reads TGTGCCAGCAGCCAGCCTCGACAGGGCGGGTCTAATGAAAAACTGTTTTTT. The chain carries TRBV4-2 and TRBJ1-4; 7 positions agree with TRBD1. Trimming removed 3 bases from V and 3 bases from J; junction bases left unmatched: 10. CDR1 and CDR2 from the germline V gene are LGHNA and YNFKEQ. There are 17 residues in the CDR3.

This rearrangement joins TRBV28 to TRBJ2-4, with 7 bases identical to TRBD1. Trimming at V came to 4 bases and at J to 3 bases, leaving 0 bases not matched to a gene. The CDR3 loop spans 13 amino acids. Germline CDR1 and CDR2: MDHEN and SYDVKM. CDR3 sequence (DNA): TGTGCCAGCAGTTGGACAGGCAAAAACATTCAGTACTTC. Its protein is CASSWTGKNIQYF.

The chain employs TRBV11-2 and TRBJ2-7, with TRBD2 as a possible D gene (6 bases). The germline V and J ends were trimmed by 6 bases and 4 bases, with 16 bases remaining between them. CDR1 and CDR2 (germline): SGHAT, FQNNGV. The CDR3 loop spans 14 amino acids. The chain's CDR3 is CASRRDGGLYEQYF. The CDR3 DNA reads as TGTGCCAGCAGACGGGACGGGGGATTATACGAGCAGTACTTC.